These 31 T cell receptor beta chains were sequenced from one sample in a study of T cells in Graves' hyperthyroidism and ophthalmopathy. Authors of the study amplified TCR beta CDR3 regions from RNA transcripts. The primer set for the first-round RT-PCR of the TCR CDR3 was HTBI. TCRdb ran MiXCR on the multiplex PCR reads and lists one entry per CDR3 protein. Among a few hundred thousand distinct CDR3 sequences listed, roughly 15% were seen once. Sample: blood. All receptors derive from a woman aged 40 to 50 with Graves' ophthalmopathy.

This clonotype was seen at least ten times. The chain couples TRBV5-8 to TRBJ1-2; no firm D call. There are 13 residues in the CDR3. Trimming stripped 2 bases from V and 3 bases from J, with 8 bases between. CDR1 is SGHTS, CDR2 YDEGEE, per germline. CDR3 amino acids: CASSFGRYYGYTF. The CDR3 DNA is TGTGCCAGCAGCTTTGGACGGTACTATGGCTACACCTTC.

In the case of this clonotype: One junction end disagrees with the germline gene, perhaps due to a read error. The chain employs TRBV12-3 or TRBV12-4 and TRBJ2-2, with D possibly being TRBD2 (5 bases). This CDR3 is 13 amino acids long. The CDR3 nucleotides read TGTGCCAGCAGTTTACAGAGGACCGGGGAGCTGTCTTTT. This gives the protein CASSLQRTGELSF.

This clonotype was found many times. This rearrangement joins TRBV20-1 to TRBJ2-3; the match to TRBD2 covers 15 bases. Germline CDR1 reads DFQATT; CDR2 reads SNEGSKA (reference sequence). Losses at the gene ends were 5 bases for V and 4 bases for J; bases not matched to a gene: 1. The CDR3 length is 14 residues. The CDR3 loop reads CSAGLAGGADTQYF. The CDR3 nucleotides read TGCAGTGCTGGACTAGCGGGAGGGGCAGATACGCAGTATTTT.

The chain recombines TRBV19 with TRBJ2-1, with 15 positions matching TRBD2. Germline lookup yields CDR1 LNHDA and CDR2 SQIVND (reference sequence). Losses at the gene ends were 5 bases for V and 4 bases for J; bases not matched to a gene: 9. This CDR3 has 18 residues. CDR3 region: CASSPGLAGGLIYNEQFF. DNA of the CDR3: TGTGCCAGTAGTCCGGGACTAGCGGGAGGCCTGATTTACAATGAGCAGTTCTTC. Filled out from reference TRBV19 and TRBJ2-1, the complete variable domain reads DGGITQSPKYLFRKEGQNVTLSCEQNLNHDAMYWYRQDPGQGLRLIYYSQIVNDFQKGDIAEGYSVSREKKESFPLTVTSAQKNPTAFYLCASSPGLAGGLIYNEQFFGPGTRLTVL.

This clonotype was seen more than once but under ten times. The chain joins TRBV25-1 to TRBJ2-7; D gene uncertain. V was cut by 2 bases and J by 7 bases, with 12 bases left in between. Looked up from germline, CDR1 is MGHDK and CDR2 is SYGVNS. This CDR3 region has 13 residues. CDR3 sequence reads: CASSEKGGFEQYF. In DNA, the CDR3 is TGTGCCAGCAGTGAAAAAGGCGGCTTTGAGCAGTACTTC.

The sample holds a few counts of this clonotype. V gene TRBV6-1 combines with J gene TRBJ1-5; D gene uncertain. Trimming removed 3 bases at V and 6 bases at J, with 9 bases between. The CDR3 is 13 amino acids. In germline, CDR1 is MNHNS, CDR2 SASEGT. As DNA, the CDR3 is TGTGCCAGCAGTGATTGGGTAGGTCAGCCCCAGCATTTT. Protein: CASSDWVGQPQHF.

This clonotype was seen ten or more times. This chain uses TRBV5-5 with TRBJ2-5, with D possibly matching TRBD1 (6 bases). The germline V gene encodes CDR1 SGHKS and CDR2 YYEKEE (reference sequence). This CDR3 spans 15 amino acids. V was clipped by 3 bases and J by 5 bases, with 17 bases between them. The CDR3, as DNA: TGTGCCAGCAGCTCGGATACAGGGACATGGGAGACCCAGTACTTC. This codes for CASSSDTGTWETQYF.

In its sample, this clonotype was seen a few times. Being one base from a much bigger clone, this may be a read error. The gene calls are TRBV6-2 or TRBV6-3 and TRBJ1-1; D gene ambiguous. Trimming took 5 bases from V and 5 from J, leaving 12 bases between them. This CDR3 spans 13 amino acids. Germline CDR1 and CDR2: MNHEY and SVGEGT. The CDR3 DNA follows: TGTGCCAGCAGTCACGAGGGCAAGACTGAAGCTTTCTTT. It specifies CASSHEGKTEAFF.

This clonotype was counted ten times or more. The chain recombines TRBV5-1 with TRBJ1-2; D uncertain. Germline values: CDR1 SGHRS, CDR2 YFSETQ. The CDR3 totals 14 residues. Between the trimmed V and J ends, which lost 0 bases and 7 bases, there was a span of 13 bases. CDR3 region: CASSLDTYLAGYTF. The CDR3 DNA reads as TGCGCCAGCAGCTTGGATACTTATCTGGCTGGCTACACCTTC. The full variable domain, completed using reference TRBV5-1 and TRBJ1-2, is KAGVTQTPRYLIKTRGQQVTLSCSPISGHRSVSWYQQTPGQGLQFLFEYFSETQRNKGNFPGRFSGRQFSNSRSEMNVSTLELGDSALYLCASSLDTYLAGYTFGSGTRLTVV.

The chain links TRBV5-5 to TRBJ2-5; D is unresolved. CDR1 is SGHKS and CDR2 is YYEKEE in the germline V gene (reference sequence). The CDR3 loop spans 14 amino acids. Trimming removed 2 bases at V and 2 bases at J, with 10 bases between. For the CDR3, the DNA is TGTGCCAGCAGCTTTGTCACTGTACAAGAGACCCAGTACTTC. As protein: CASSFVTVQETQYF.

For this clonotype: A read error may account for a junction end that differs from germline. CDR3 loop: CASSGTEIATNEKLSF. CDR3 in DNA: TGTGCCAGCAGTGGGACGGAGATTGCAACTAATGAAAAACTGTCTTTT. The chain is built from TRBV2 and TRBJ1-4; D is ambiguous. CDR1 and CDR2 from the germline V gene are SNHLY and FYNNEI. CDR3 length: 16 amino acids.

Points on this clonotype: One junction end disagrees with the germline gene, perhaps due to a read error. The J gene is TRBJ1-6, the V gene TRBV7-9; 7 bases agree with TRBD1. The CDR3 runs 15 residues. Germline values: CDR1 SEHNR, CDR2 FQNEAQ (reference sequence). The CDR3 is CASSFRTGSNSPFHF. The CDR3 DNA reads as TGTGCCAGCAGCTTTCGGACAGGCAGTAATTCACCCTTCCACTTT. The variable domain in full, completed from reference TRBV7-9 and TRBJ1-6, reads DTGVSQNPRHKITKRGQNVTFRCDPISEHNRLYWYRQTLGQGPEFLTYFQNEAQLEKSRLLSDRFSAERPKGSFSTLEIQRTEQGDSAMYLCASSFRTGSNSPFHFGNGTRLTVT.

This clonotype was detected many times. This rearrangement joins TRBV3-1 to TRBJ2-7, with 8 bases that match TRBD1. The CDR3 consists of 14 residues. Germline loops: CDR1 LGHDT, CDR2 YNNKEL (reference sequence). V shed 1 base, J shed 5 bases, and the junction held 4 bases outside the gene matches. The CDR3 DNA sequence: TGTGCCAGCAGCCAAGGGGGACAGGTCCACGAGCAGTACTTC. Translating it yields CASSQGGQVHEQYF.

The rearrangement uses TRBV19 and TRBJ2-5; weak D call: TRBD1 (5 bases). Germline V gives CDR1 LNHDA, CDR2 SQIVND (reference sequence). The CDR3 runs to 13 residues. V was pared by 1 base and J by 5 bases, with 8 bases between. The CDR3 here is CASSIGAGETQYF. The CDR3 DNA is TGTGCCAGTAGTATAGGGGCAGGGGAGACCCAGTACTTC.

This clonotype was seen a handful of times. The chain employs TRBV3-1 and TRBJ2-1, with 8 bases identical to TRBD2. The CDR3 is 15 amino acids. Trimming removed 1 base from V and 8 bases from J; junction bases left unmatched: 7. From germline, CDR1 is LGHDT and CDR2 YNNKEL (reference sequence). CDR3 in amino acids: CASSQAGGPWDEQFF. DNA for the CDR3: TGTGCCAGCAGCCAAGCGGGGGGGCCCTGGGATGAGCAGTTCTTC.

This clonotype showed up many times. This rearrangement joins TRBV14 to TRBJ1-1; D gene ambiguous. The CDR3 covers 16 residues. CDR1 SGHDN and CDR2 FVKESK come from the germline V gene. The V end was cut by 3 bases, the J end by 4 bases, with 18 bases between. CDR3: CASSQSFSFLGTEAFF. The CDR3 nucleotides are TGTGCCAGCAGCCAGTCATTTAGTTTCTTGGGCACTGAAGCTTTCTTT.

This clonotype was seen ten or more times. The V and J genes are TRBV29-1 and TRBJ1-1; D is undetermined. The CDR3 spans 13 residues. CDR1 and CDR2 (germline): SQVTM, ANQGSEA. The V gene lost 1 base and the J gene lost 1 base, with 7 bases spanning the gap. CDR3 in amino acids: CSVEVQGNTEAFF. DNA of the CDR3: TGCAGCGTTGAAGTTCAAGGGAACACTGAAGCTTTCTTT.

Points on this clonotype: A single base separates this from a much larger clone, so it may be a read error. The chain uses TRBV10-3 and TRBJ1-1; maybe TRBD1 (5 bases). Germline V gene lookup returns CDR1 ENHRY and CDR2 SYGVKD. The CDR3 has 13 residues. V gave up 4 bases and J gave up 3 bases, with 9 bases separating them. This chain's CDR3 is CAISVRGDTEAFF. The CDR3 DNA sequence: TGTGCCATCAGTGTTCGAGGGGACACTGAAGCTTTCTTT.

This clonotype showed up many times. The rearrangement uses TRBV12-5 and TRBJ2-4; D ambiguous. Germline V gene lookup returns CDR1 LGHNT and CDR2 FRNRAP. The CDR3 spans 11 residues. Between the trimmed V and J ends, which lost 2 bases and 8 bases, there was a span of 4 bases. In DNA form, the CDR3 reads TGTGCTAGTGGTTTGAACGACATTCAGTACTTC. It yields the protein CASGLNDIQYF.

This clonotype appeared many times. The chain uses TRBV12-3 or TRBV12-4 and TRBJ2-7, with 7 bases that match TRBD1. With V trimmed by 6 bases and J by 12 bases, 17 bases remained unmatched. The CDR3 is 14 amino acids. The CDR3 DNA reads TGTGCCAGCAGCTTTAATGGACAGGCACCCCCGTGGTACTTC. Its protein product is CASSFNGQAPPWYF.

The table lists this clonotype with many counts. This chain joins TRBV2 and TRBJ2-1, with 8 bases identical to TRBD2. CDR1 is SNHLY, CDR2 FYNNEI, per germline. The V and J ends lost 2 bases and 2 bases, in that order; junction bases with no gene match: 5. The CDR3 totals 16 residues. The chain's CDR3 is CASSEPRTSPYNEQFF. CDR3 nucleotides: TGTGCCAGCAGTGAACCTCGGACTAGCCCCTACAATGAGCAGTTCTTC.

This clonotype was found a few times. This CDR3 is CSAEGGNQPQHF. DNA for the CDR3: TGCAGTGCTGAGGGCGGCAATCAGCCCCAGCATTTT. The chain carries TRBV20-1 and TRBJ1-5; no firm D call. CDR3 size: 12 residues. Germline assignment: CDR1 DFQATT and CDR2 SNEGSKA (reference sequence). Trimming removed 5 bases at V and 2 bases at J, with 7 bases between.

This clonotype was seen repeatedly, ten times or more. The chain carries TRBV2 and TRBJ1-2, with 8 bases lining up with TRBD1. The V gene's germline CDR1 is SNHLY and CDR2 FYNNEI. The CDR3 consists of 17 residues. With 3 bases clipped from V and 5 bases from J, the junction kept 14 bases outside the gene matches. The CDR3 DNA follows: TGTGCCAGCAGTGATCCTATTTCCCAGGGGGCCTTGTATGGCTACACCTTC. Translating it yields CASSDPISQGALYGYTF.

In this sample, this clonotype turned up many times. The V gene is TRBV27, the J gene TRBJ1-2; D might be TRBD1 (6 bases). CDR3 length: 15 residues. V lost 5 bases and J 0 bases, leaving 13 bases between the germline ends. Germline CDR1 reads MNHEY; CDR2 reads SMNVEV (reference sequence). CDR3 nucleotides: TGTGCCAGCAGTCTAAGACAGGACCCTAACTATGGCTACACCTTC. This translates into CASSLRQDPNYGYTF.

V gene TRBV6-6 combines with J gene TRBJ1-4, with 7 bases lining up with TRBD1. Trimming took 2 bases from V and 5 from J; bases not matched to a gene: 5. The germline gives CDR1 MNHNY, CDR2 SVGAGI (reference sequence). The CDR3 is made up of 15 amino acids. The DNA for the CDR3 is TGTGCCAGCAGTTACGGAGGGACAGAGAATGAAAAACTGTTTTTT. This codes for CASSYGGTENEKLFF.

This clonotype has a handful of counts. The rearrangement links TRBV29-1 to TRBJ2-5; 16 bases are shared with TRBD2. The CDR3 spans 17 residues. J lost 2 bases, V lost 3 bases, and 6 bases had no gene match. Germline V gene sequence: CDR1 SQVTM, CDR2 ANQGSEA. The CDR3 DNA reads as TGCAGCGTTGAGGGGACTAGCGGGGGGGCCCGGCAAGAGACCCAGTACTTC. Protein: CSVEGTSGGARQETQYF.

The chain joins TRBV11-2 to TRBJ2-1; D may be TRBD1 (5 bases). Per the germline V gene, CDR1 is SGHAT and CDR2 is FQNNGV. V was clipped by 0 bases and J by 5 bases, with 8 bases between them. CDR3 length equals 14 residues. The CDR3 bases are TGTGCCAGCAGCTTAGAACAGGTTAACAATGAGCAGTTCTTC. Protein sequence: CASSLEQVNNEQFF. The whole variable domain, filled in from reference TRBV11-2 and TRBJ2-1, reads EAGVAQSPRYKIIEKRQSVAFWCNPISGHATLYWYQQILGQGPKLLIQFQNNGVVDDSQLPKDRFSAERLKGVDSTLKIQPAKLEDSAVYLCASSLEQVNNEQFFGPGTRLTVL.

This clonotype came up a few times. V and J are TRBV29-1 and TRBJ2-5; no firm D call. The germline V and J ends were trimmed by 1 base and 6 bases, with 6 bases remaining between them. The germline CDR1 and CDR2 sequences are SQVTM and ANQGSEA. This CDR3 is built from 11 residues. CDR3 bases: TGCAGCGTTGAAGGAGGAAAGACCCAGTACTTC. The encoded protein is CSVEGGKTQYF.

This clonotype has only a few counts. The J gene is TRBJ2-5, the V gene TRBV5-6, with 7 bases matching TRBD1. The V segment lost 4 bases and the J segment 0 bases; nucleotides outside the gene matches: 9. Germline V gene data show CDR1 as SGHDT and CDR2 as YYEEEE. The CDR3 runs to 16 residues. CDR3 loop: CASSPTRTGYQETQYF. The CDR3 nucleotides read TGTGCCAGCAGCCCCACCCGGACAGGATACCAAGAGACCCAGTACTTC. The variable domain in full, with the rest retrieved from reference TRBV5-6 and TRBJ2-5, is DAGVTQSPTHLIKTRGQQVTLRCSPKSGHDTVSWYQQALGQGPQFIFQYYEEEERQRGNFPDRFSGHQFPNYSSELNVNALLLGDSALYLCASSPTRTGYQETQYFGPGTRLLVL.

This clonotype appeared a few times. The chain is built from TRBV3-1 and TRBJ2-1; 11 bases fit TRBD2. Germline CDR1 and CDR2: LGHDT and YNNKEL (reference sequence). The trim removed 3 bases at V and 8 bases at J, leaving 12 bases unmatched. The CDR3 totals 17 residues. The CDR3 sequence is CASSHFLAGGPTYEQFF. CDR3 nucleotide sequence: TGTGCCAGCAGCCACTTTCTAGCGGGGGGCCCTACTTATGAGCAGTTCTTC.

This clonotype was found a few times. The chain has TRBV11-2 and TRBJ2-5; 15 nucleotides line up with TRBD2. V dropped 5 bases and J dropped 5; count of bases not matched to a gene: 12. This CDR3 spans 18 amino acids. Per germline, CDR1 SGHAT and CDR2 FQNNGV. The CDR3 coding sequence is TGTGCCAGCAGCACGGGACTAGCGGGAGGCGGACCCAAGGAGACCCAGTACTTC. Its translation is CASSTGLAGGGPKETQYF.